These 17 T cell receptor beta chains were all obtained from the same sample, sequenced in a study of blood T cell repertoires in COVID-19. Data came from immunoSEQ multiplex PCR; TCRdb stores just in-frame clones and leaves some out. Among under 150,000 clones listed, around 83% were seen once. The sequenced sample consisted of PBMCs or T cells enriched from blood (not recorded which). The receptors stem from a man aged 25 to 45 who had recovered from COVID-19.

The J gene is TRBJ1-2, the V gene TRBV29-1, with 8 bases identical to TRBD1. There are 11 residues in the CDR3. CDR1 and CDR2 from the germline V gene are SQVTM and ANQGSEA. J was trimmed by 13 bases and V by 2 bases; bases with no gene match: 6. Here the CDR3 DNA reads TGCAGCGTTGAAATCCAGGGGGCCTGCACCTTC. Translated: CSVEIQGACTF.

Here the CDR3 reads CAWSVLSGDSPLHF. The DNA for the CDR3 is TGTGCCTGGAGTGTACTTTCCGGGGATTCACCCCTCCACTTT. The chain joins TRBV30 to TRBJ1-6; no definite D call. Trimming stripped 0 bases from V and 8 bases from J, with 11 bases between. This CDR3 contains 14 residues. Germline lookup yields CDR1 GTSNPN and CDR2 SVGIG (reference sequence).

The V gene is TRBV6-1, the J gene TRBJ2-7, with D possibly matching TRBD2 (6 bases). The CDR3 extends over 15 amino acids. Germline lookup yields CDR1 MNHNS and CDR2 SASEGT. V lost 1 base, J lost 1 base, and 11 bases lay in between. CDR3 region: CASSEVPGVSYEQYF. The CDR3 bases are TGTGCCAGCAGTGAAGTGCCGGGAGTATCCTACGAGCAGTACTTC.

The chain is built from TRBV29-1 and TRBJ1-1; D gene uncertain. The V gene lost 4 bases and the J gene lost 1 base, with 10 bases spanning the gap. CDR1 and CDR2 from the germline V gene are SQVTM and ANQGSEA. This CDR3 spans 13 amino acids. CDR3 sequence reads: CSVAVGRNTEAFF. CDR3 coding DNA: TGCAGCGTTGCTGTTGGGCGGAACACTGAAGCTTTCTTT.

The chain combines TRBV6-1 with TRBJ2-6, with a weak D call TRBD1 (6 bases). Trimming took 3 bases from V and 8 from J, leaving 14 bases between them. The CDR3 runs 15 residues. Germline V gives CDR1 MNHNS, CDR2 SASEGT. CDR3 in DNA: TGTGCCAGCAGTGATACTACACAGGGTACCAACGTCCTGACTTTC. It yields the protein CASSDTTQGTNVLTF.

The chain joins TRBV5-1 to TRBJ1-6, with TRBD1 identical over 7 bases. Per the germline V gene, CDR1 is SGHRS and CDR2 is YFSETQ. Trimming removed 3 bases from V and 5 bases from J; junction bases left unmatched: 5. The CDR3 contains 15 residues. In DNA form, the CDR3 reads TGCGCCAGCAGCTCCCAAGACAGGGATAATTCACCCCTCCACTTT. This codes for CASSSQDRDNSPLHF. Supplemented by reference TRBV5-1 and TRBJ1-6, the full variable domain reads KAGVTQTPRYLIKTRGQQVTLSCSPISGHRSVSWYQQTPGQGLQFLFEYFSETQRNKGNFPGRFSGRQFSNSRSEMNVSTLELGDSALYLCASSSQDRDNSPLHFGNGTRLTVT.

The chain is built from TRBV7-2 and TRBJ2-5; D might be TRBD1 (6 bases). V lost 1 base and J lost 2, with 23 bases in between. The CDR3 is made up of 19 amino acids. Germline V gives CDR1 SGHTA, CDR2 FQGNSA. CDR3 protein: CASSLVRGRGAPLQETQYF. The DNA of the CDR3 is TGTGCCAGCAGCTTAGTTAGGGGGAGAGGGGCCCCGCTGCAAGAGACCCAGTACTTC.

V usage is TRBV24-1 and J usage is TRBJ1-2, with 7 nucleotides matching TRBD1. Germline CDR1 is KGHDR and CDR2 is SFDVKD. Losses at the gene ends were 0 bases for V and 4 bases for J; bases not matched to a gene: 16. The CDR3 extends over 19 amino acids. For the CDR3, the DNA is TGTGCCACCAGTGATTTGCAGACGACCGGGACAGATGAGATCTATGGCTACACCTTC. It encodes CATSDLQTTGTDEIYGYTF.

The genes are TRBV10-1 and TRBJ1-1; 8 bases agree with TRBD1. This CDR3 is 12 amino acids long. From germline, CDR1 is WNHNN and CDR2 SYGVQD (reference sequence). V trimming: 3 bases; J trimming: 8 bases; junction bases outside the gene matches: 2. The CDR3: CASSEGQGEAFF. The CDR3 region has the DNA TGCGCCAGCAGTGAAGGACAGGGAGAAGCTTTCTTT.

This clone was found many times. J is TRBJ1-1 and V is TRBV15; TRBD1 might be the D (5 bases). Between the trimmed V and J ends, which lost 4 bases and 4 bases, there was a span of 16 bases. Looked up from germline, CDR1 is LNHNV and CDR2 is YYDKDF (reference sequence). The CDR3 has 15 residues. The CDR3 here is CATSIRTGGFTEAFF. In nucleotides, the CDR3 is TGTGCCACCAGCATCCGGACCGGGGGGTTCACTGAAGCTTTCTTT.

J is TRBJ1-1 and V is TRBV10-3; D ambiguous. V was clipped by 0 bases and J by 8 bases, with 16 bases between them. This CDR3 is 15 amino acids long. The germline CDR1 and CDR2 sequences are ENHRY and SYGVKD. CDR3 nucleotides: TGTGCCATCAGTGAGTCGTCGTTTGTCGCGCGCGAAGCTTTCTTT. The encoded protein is CAISESSFVAREAFF.

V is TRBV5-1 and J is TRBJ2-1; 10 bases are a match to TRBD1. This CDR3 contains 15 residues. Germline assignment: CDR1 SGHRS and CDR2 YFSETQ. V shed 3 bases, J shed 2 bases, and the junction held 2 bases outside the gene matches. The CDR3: CASSSGTGAYNEQFF. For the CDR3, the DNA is TGCGCCAGCAGCTCCGGGACAGGGGCCTACAATGAGCAGTTCTTC.

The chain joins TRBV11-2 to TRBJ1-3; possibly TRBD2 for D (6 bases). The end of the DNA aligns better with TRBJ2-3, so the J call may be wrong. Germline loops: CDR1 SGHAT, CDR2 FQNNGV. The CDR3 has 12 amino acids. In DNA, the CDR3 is TGTGCCAGCAGCGTTGACCGGGGACTGCAGTATTTT. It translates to CASSVDRGLQYF.

The CDR3 is CASSPRGAWELFF. Written as DNA, the CDR3 is TGTGCCAGTAGTCCCCGCGGCGCGTGGGAGCTGTTTTTT. The chain recombines TRBV19 with TRBJ2-2; D not certain. The CDR3 has 13 amino acids. The V end lost 5 bases, the J end lost 9 bases, and 13 bases lay between the germline ends. The germline V gene has CDR1 LNHDA and CDR2 SQIVND (reference sequence).

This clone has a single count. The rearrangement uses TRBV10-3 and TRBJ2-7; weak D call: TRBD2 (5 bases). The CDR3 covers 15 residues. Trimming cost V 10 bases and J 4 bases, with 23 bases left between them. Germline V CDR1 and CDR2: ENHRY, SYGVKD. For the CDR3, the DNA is TGTGCCAGTAAAGAGCCTGCGGGCGGTGCATACGAGCAGTACTTC. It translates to CASKEPAGGAYEQYF.

The CDR3 here is CASSEARPYLHF. CDR3 DNA: TGTGCCAGCAGTGAAGCCAGGCCATACCTCCACTTT. This sequence joins TRBV6-1 and TRBJ1-6; D uncertain. The germline V gene encodes CDR1 MNHNS and CDR2 SASEGT. CDR3 length equals 12 residues. V was cut by 0 bases and J by 15 bases, with 9 bases left in between.

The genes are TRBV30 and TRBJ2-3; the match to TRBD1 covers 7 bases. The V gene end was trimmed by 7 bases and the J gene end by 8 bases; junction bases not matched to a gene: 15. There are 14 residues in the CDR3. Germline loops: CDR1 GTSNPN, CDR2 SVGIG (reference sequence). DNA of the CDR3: TGTGCCTCCTCTGGCGGGTCAGGGGGTCCTACGCAGTATTTT. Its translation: CASSGGSGGPTQYF.